Below, 28 T cell receptor beta chains from the same sample are listed, as sequenced in a study of radiotherapy plus CTLA-4 blockade in lung cancer. Sequencing was performed with immunoSEQ multiplex PCR; in TCRdb, only in-frame clones are kept and a portion is missing. The table shows 85,000 to 100,000 clones, with around 90% occurring only once. The sample in question was peripheral blood, obtained from a patient treated with radiotherapy plus ipilimumab. The receptor set was obtained from a human donor with non-small cell lung cancer that progressed on radiotherapy plus ipilimumab.

CDR3 residues: CASSYGSGSYEQYF. The CDR3 nucleotides are TGTGCCAGCAGCTACGGAAGTGGCTCCTACGAGCAGTACTTC. The chain uses TRBV11-3 and TRBJ2-7; D call uncertain. Trimming pared 4 bases from V and 0 bases from J, leaving 10 bases between. CDR3 size: 14 residues. Germline CDR1 SGHNT, CDR2 YENEEA.

Written as DNA, the CDR3 is TGCGCCAGCAGCTGGGGACAGGGGGCTTTTAATGAGCAGTTCTTC. This gives the protein CASSWGQGAFNEQFF. The chain uses TRBV5-1 and TRBJ2-1, with 12 bases matching TRBD1. The J segment lost 7 bases and the V segment lost 3 bases, leaving 5 bases of the junction unmatched. The germline V gene encodes CDR1 SGHRS and CDR2 YFSETQ. The CDR3 has 15 amino acids.

The chain joins TRBV5-1 to TRBJ2-5; 16 nucleotides align to TRBD2. Germline V lookup: CDR1 SGHRS, CDR2 YFSETQ. V trimming: 3 bases; J trimming: 2 bases; junction bases outside the gene matches: 10. This CDR3 is built from 19 residues. The CDR3 loop is CASSSKYGTSGGAQETQYF. CDR3 DNA: TGCGCCAGCAGCTCAAAATACGGGACTAGCGGGGGGGCTCAAGAGACCCAGTACTTC.

This clone showed up just once. The V and J genes are TRBV30 and TRBJ2-3; TRBD2 aligns across 7 bases. This CDR3 is built from 16 residues. The V gene end was trimmed by 0 bases and the J gene end by 2 bases; junction bases not matched to a gene: 8. Germline V gene sequence: CDR1 GTSNPN, CDR2 SVGIG (reference sequence). DNA for the CDR3: TGTGCCTGGAGTGTACCCGTGGGAGGGCCCACAGATACGCAGTATTTT. It codes for CAWSVPVGGPTDTQYF.

V is TRBV9 and J is TRBJ2-2; no reliable D call. V dropped 3 bases and J dropped 2 bases, with 11 bases sitting between them. Germline V CDR1 and CDR2: SGDLS, YYNGEE. This CDR3 has 15 residues. CDR3 residues: CASSALGSNTGELFF. Here the CDR3 DNA reads TGTGCCAGCAGCGCCCTGGGGTCAAACACCGGGGAGCTGTTTTTT.

This clone was recorded a few times. The V call is TRBV19, the J call TRBJ1-2, with unresolved D. Trimming removed 1 base from V and 4 bases from J, with 10 bases in between. Germline CDR1 reads LNHDA; CDR2 reads SQIVND (reference sequence). This CDR3 region has 14 residues. The CDR3 DNA is TGTGCCAGTAGTATAGGATCAGGAACCTATGGCTACACCTTC. Residues: CASSIGSGTYGYTF. The full variable domain, with the rest looked up from reference TRBV19 and TRBJ1-2, is DGGITQSPKYLFRKEGQNVTLSCEQNLNHDAMYWYRQDPGQGLRLIYYSQIVNDFQKGDIAEGYSVSREKKESFPLTVTSAQKNPTAFYLCASSIGSGTYGYTFGSGTRLTVV.

The rearrangement links TRBV19 to TRBJ2-7, with D tentatively TRBD1 (6 bases). Germline lookup yields CDR1 LNHDA and CDR2 SQIVND (reference sequence). With 6 bases removed from V and 0 bases from J, the gap between germline ends came to 15 bases. The CDR3 consists of 15 residues. The CDR3, as DNA: TGTGCCAGTAGGCCTGGACAGTTTAGCTCCTACGAGCAGTACTTC. The encoded protein is CASRPGQFSSYEQYF.

The chain is built from TRBV27 and TRBJ2-1; D may be TRBD1 (5 bases). The CDR3 runs 12 residues. Germline V gives CDR1 MNHEY, CDR2 SMNVEV (reference sequence). The V end was cut by 7 bases, the J end by 5 bases, with 9 bases between. CDR3 DNA: TGTGCCAGCAACGGACATAACAATGAGCAGTTCTTC. Protein sequence: CASNGHNNEQFF.

With respect to this clone: Compared with germline, one end of the junction differs, possibly owing to a read error. The chain carries TRBV19 and TRBJ2-7; D gene unclear. Germline V gives CDR1 LNHDA, CDR2 SQIVND (reference sequence). The CDR3 loop spans 9 amino acids. The CDR3 region is CASSILKAF. DNA for the CDR3: TGTGCCAGTAGTATTCTAAAGGCCTTC.

The chain links TRBV5-6 to TRBJ2-1; 8 bases line up with TRBD2. Germline values: CDR1 SGHDT, CDR2 YYEEEE. Trimming cost V 6 bases and J 1 base; bases outside gene matches: 6. CDR3 size: 15 residues. The CDR3 spells CASKSTSASYNEQFF. The CDR3 coding sequence is TGTGCCAGCAAGTCGACTAGCGCTTCCTACAATGAGCAGTTCTTC.

Only a few counts were recorded for this clone. The chain couples TRBV5-1 to TRBJ1-3; D gene uncertain. The length of the CDR3 is 14 residues. Per germline, CDR1 SGHRS and CDR2 YFSETQ. V was shortened by 7 bases and J by 1 base, with 12 bases between the two germline ends. As DNA, the CDR3 is TGCGCCAGCTCCCCGGCAGGTTCTGGAAACACCATATATTTT. This sequence encodes CASSPAGSGNTIYF.

V is TRBV6-5 and J is TRBJ1-2; D ambiguous. Trimming took off 6 bases at V and 1 base at J, with 9 bases between the two ends. The CDR3 spans 13 residues. In germline, CDR1 is MNHEY, CDR2 SVGAGI. This CDR3 is CASSPGVNYGYTF. The CDR3 DNA is TGTGCCAGCAGCCCCGGGGTTAACTATGGCTACACCTTC.

The chain has TRBV6-5 and TRBJ1-1; no definite D call. Germline loops: CDR1 MNHEY, CDR2 SVGAGI. V was clipped by 6 bases and J by 9 bases, with 14 bases between them. CDR3 length: 12 amino acids. The CDR3 loop reads CASSRMGSKAFF. The CDR3 DNA sequence: TGTGCCAGCAGCCGCATGGGCAGTAAAGCTTTCTTT.

This clone has just one count. This chain connects TRBV7-2 to TRBJ1-1; tentatively, D is TRBD1 (5 bases). The CDR3 spans 11 residues. In germline, CDR1 is SGHTA, CDR2 FQGNSA. The CDR3 DNA is TGTGTCTCAGGGAGTCGCACTGAAGCTTTCTTT. This translates into CVSGSRTEAFF.

The CDR3 here is CAGTGRRTEAFF. The CDR3 DNA follows: TGTGCCGGGACCGGGAGAAGGACTGAAGCTTTCTTT. The genes are TRBV30 and TRBJ1-1; perhaps TRBD1 as D (5 bases). This CDR3 region has 12 residues. V was pared by 8 bases and J by 5 bases, with 15 bases between. CDR1 is GTSNPN and CDR2 is SVGIG in the germline V gene (reference sequence). Full variable domain (remainder filled in from reference TRBV30 and TRBJ1-1): SQTIHQWPATLVQPVGSPLSLECTVEGTSNPNLYWYRQAAGRGLQLLFYSVGIGQISSEVPQNLSASRPQDRQFILSSKKLLLSDSGFYLCAGTGRRTEAFFGQGTRLTVV.

This chain uses TRBV19 with TRBJ1-2; 8 nucleotides agree with TRBD1. After removal of 4 bases from V and 10 bases from J, the junction contained 14 bases not matched to a gene. The CDR3 extends over 15 amino acids. The germline CDR1 and CDR2 sequences are LNHDA and SQIVND (reference sequence). The DNA of the CDR3 is TGTGCCAGTAGTACCCCTTCGGGGACAGGCTGGGACTACACCTTC. Translated: CASSTPSGTGWDYTF.

The gene calls are TRBV15 and TRBJ2-7, with D uncertain. The germline CDR1 and CDR2 sequences are LNHNV and YYDKDF (reference sequence). V shed 2 bases and J shed 5 bases, with 13 bases lying between them. The CDR3 totals 14 residues. This CDR3 is CATSRPPLVHEQYF. The CDR3 DNA sequence: TGTGCCACCAGCAGACCCCCCTTAGTCCACGAGCAGTACTTC. Variable domain in full (rest from reference TRBV15 and TRBJ2-7): DAMVIQNPRYQVTQFGKPVTLSCSQTLNHNVMYWYQQKSSQAPKLLFHYYDKDFNNEADTPDNFQSRRPNTSFCFLDIRSPGLGDTAMYLCATSRPPLVHEQYFGPGTRLTVT.

This clone was detected a few times. V and J are TRBV4-2 and TRBJ2-2; 10 positions agree with TRBD2. The length of the CDR3 is 19 residues. Germline lookup yields CDR1 LGHNA and CDR2 YNFKEQ. Unmatched junction bases numbered 17, after V lost 3 bases and J lost 7 bases. CDR3 sequence (DNA): TGTGCCAGCAGCCACCTCTCAGGGGGAGCGGGGGGGCTCGGCGGGGAGCTGTTTTTT. It is translated as CASSHLSGGAGGLGGELFF.

The chain recombines TRBV7-2 with TRBJ2-5; TRBD2 matches 13 bases. Trimming at V came to 9 bases and at J to 4 bases, leaving 2 bases not matched to a gene. The CDR3 runs 13 residues. Germline lookup yields CDR1 SGHTA and CDR2 FQGNSA. DNA of the CDR3: TGTGCCAGTGGACTAGCGGGAGTAGAGACCCAGTACTTC. This translates into CASGLAGVETQYF.

This CDR3 reads CASTDGGGGGDEQFF. CDR3 DNA: TGTGCCAGCACCGATGGGGGGGGAGGAGGCGATGAGCAGTTCTTC. The chain employs TRBV6-5 and TRBJ2-1; 7 positions match TRBD2. Germline CDR1 reads MNHEY; CDR2 reads SVGAGI. V shed 7 bases and J 8 bases; nucleotides not matched to a gene: 14. The CDR3 contains 15 residues.

The CDR3: CAWSPSYGTTTF. The CDR3 nucleotides read TGTGCCTGGAGTCCCTCGTACGGGACAACCACCTTC. V gene TRBV30 combines with J gene TRBJ1-2; D is perhaps TRBD1 (6 bases). CDR1 is GTSNPN, CDR2 SVGIG, per germline (reference sequence). The CDR3 runs 12 residues. V lost 2 bases to trimming and J lost 13 bases, with 17 bases between them.

This chain uses TRBV6-5 with TRBJ2-1; 8 nucleotides match TRBD2. Germline V gene data show CDR1 as MNHEY and CDR2 as SVGAGI. The CDR3 totals 15 residues. V lost 7 bases to trimming and J lost 2 bases; unmatched junction nucleotides: 7. The DNA of the CDR3 is TGTGCCAGCAAGGGCCTAGCGGGCCCCTACAATGAGCAGTTCTTC. Protein product: CASKGLAGPYNEQFF.

The rearrangement joins TRBV7-9 to TRBJ1-3; 10 positions match TRBD1. There are 15 residues in the CDR3. Germline CDR1 SEHNR, CDR2 FQNEAQ (reference sequence). V shed 3 bases, J shed 3 bases, and the junction held 2 bases outside the gene matches. The CDR3, as DNA: TGTGCCAGCAGCTTGGGACAGGGGTTTGGAAACACCATATATTTT. Residues: CASSLGQGFGNTIYF.

The rearrangement joins TRBV7-3 to TRBJ2-6; D is ambiguous. Trimming removed 5 bases at V and 3 bases at J, with 14 bases between. From germline, CDR1 is SGHTA and CDR2 FQGTGA. The CDR3 consists of 16 residues. CDR3 nucleotide sequence: TGTGCCAGCAGCCGCGGCCTTGGGGTTGGGGCCAACGTCCTGACTTTC. Protein sequence: CASSRGLGVGANVLTF.

This clone was found a few times. The chain recombines TRBV10-2 with TRBJ2-3; 7 positions agree with TRBD2. Germline V gene sequence: CDR1 WSHSY, CDR2 SAAADI. Trimming at V came to 3 bases and at J to 1 base, leaving 4 bases not matched to a gene. The CDR3 spans 15 residues. In DNA, the CDR3 is TGCGCCAGCAGTGACCCGGGAGGCGGCACAGATACGCAGTATTTT. This gives the protein CASSDPGGGTDTQYF.

This chain uses TRBV4-1 with TRBJ2-5; 8 bases are shared with TRBD2. Germline CDR1 reads MGHRA; CDR2 reads YSYEKL. V shed 4 bases, J shed 4 bases, and the junction held 2 bases outside the gene matches. The CDR3 loop spans 13 amino acids. In DNA form, the CDR3 reads TGCGCCAGCAGCCGCGGGGGGCTAGAGACCCAGTACTTC. Translating gives CASSRGGLETQYF.

The chain carries TRBV27 and TRBJ2-7; 9 bases map to TRBD2. CDR3 length: 14 amino acids. V lost 5 bases to trimming and J lost 3 bases; unmatched junction nucleotides: 5. Germline CDR1 reads MNHEY; CDR2 reads SMNVEV (reference sequence). CDR3 nucleotide sequence: TGTGCCAGCAGTAGGAGCGGGAGGAACTACGAGCAGTACTTC. Its protein product is CASSRSGRNYEQYF.

V and J are TRBV7-2 and TRBJ2-1; D is uncertain. Trimming left V 2 bases short and J 4 bases short, with 3 bases between. The CDR3 runs to 12 residues. Germline CDR1 and CDR2: SGHTA and FQGNSA. In DNA, the CDR3 is TGTGCCAGCAGCTTATCGTACAATGAGCAGTTCTTC. Residues: CASSLSYNEQFF.